The clone carrying this T cell receptor (beta chain) was picked up a small number of times. The CDR3 loop spans 17 amino acids. These data are taken from a study of blood T cell repertoires in COVID-19. Whole-study context: Acute-phase and convalescent COVID-19 samples originated in the United States, Italy and Spain. T cells, B-cell-depleted T cells, or PBMCs supplied cDNA or gDNA.

Source study methods: Amplification from reference gene primers served as the basis for estimated nucleated cell counts. Produced via immunoSEQ multiplex PCR; TCRdb's table is partial and in-frame only. The DNA was the basis for D and trimming; V, J and clone size are from that table. The table shows about 200,000 clones, with approximately 84% occurring only once. Sequencing was performed on peripheral blood. V gene TRBV21-1 combines with J gene TRBJ1-1; the D call in the table, TRBD1, was not verified against the DNA. TRBV21-1 is a documented pseudogene. This sequence was found in a woman aged 45 to 65 with active or convalescent COVID-19. CDR3 protein: CASSKEPGTGLNTEAFF. In DNA, the CDR3 is TGTGCCAGCAGCAAGGAGCCAGGGACAGGGTTGAACACTGAAGCTTTCTTT.